This T cell receptor (beta chain) was captured by sequencing in a study of cytomegalovirus exposure and HLA in healthy donors. In regard to this clone: The antigen is unknown.

Use of 60 Vbeta and 13 Jbeta primers characterized the PCR. The assay was immunoSEQ multiplex PCR, and TCRdb's table has in-frame clones only and misses some. In the table there are roughly 180,000 clones, roughly four fifths of which are singletons. Sampled while nominally healthy, donors likely had unrecorded immune exposures. With 2 bases clipped from V and 7 bases from J, the junction kept 8 bases outside the gene matches. The CDR3 contains 16 residues. Germline-derived CDR1 and CDR2 are MGHRA and YSYEKL. Findings of the study overall: Later analysis showed most CMV-associated TCR beta chains appearing HLA-restricted. A few V segments could not be told apart, such as TRBV6-2 and TRBV6-3, and were left out.

This clonotype was obtained from a man between 18 and 35 years old in good health and CMV-seronegative. The rearrangement links TRBV4-1 to TRBJ2-7, with 13 bases matching TRBD2. Sequenced material: PBMCs. The CDR3 bases are TGCGCCAGCAGCCAATCAACTAGCGGGAGGGCCCGGGAGCAGTACTTC. Translation: CASSQSTSGRAREQYF.